The T cell receptor (beta chain) under discussion was sequenced for a study of shared clonotypes between healthy human individuals. Study-level background: Plates per donor: three CD4 naive, three CD4 memory, two CD8 naive, one CD8 memory.

This clone came up a few times. What it binds is not known. Other DNA sequences of this sample code for an identical CDR3. Whole-study results and caveats: Naive subsets generally exceeded memory subsets in estimated richness.

Trimming stripped 5 bases from V and 5 bases from J, with 7 bases between. CDR3 length equals 12 residues. Looked up from germline, CDR1 is SGHTA and CDR2 is FQGNSA. Donation came from healthy HIV-negative adults that had no recent acute infections or vaccinations. Investigators spread the genomic DNA of each subset evenly over several immunoSEQ plates. Profiling relied on immunoSEQ multiplex PCR, and the TCRdb table lists in-frame clones only, not all of them. The data contain about 1 million clones, about 80% of them singletons. The clonotype was recovered from a man between 18 and 35 years old in good health. The sample comprised memory CD4+ T cells sorted from blood. Subset: CD45RA-negative fraction. The chain carries TRBV7-2 and TRBJ1-5; D gene ambiguous. This CDR3 is CASSPRDQPQHF. CDR3 sequence (DNA): TGTGCCAGCAGCCCAAGAGATCAGCCCCAGCATTTT. The full variable domain, in which reference TRBV7-2 and TRBJ1-5 provide the parts outside the CDR3, is GAGVSQSPSNKVTEKGKDVELRCDPISGHTALYWYRQSLGQGLEFLIYFQGNSAPDKSGLPSDRFSAERTGGSVSTLTIQRTQQEDSAVYLCASSPRDQPQHFGDGTRLSIL.